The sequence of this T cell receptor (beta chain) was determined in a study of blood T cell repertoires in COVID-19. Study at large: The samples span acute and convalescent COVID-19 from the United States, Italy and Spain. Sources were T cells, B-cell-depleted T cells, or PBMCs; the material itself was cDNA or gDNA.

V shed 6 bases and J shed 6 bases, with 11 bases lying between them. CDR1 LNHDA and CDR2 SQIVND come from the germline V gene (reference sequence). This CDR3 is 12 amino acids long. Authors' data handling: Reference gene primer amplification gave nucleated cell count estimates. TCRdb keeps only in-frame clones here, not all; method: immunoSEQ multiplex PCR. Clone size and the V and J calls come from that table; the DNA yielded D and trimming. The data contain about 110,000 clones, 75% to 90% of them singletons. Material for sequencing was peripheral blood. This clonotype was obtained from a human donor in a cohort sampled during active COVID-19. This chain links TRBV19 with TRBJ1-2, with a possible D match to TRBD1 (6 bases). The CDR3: CASRDRSDGYTF. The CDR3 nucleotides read TGTGCCAGTAGGGACAGATCAGATGGCTACACCTTC.